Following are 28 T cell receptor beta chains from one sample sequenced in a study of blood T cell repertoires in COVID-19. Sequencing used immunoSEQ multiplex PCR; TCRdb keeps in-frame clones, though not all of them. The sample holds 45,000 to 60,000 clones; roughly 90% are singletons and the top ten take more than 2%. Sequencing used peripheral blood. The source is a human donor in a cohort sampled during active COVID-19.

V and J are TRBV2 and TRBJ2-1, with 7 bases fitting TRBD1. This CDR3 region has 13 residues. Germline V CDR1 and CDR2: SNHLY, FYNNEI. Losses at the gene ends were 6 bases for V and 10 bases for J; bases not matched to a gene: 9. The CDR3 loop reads CASRPDRVWEQFF. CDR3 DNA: TGTGCCAGCAGGCCCGACAGGGTATGGGAGCAGTTCTTC.

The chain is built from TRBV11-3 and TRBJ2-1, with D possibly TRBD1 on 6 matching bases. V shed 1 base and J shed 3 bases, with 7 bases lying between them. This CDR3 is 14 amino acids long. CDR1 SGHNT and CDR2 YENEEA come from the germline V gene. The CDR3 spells CASSLGTVYNEQFF. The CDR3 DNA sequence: TGTGCCAGCAGCTTAGGGACAGTCTACAATGAGCAGTTCTTC.

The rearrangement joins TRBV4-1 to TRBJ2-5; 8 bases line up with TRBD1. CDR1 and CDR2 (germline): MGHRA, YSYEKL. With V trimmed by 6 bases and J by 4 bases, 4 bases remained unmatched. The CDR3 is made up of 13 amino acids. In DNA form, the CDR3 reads TGCGCCAGCAGAGCCGGGACAGGAGAGACCCAGTACTTC. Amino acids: CASRAGTGETQYF.

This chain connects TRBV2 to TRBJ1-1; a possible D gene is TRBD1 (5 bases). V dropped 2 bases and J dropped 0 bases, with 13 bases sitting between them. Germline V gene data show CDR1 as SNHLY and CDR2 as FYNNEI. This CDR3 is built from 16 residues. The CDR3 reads CASSENWRQMNTEAFF. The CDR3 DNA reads TGTGCCAGCAGTGAAAATTGGAGACAGATGAACACTGAAGCTTTCTTT.

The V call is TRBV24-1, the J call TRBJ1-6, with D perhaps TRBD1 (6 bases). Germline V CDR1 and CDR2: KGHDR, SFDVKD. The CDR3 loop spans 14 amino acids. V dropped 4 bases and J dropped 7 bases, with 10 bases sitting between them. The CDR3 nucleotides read TGTGCCACCAGTGACAGGGGATTCAATTCACCCCTCCACTTT. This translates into CATSDRGFNSPLHF.

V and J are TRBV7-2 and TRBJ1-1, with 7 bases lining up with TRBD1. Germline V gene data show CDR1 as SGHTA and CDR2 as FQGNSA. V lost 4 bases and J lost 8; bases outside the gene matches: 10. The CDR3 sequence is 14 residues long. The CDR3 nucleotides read TGTGCCAGCAGCTGGGGACAGCGGGCAGTCGAAGCTTTCTTT. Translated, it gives CASSWGQRAVEAFF.

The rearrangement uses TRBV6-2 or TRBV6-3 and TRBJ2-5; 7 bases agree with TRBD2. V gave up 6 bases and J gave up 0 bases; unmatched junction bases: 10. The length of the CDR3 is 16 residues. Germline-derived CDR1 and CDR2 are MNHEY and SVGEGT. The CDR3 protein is CASSPIERGHQETQYF. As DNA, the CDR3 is TGTGCCAGCAGCCCCATCGAGCGGGGACACCAAGAGACCCAGTACTTC.

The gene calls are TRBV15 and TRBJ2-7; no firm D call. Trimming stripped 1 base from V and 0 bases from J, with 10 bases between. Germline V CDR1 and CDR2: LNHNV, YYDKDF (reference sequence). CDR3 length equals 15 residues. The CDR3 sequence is CATSRGGPNSYEQYF. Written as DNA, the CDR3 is TGTGCCACCAGCAGAGGTGGGCCGAACTCCTACGAGCAGTACTTC.

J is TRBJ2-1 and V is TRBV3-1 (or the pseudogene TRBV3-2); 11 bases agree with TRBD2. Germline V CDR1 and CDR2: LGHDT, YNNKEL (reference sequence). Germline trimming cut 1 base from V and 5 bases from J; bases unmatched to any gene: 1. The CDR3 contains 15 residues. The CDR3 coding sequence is TGTGCCAGCAGCCAAGCTAGCGGGAGGCACAATGAGCAGTTCTTC. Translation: CASSQASGRHNEQFF.

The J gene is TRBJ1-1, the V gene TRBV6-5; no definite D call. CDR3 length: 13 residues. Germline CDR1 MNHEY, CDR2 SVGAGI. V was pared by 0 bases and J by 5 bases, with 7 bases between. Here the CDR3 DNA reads TGTGCCAGCAGTTACTCGGCGGGGACTGAAGCTTTCTTT. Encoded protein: CASSYSAGTEAFF.

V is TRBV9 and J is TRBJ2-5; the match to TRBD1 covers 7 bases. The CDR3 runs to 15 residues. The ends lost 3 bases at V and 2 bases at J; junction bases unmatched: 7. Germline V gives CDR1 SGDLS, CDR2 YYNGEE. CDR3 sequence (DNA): TGTGCCAGCAGCGCGGAACAGGGGTTTCAAGAGACCCAGTACTTC. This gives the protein CASSAEQGFQETQYF. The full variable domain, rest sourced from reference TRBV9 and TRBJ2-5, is DSGVTQTPKHLITATGQRVTLRCSPRSGDLSVYWYQQSLDQGLQFLIQYYNGEERAKGNILERFSAQQFPDLHSELNLSSLELGDSALYFCASSAEQGFQETQYFGPGTRLLVL.

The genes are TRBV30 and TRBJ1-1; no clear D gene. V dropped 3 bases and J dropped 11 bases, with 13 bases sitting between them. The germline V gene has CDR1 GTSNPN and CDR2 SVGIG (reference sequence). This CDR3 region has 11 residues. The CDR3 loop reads CAWRTQRIAFF. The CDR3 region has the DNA TGTGCCTGGAGGACACAAAGGATCGCTTTCTTT.

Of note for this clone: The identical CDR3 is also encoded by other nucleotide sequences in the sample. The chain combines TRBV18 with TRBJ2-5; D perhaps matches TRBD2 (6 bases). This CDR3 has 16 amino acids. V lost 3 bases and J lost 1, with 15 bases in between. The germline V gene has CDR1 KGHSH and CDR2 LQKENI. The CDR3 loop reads CASSPRSAGPQETQYF. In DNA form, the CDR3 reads TGTGCCAGCTCACCCCGGTCAGCGGGCCCCCAAGAGACCCAGTACTTC. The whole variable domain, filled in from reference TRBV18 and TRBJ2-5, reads NAGVMQNPRHLVRRRGQEARLRCSPMKGHSHVYWYRQLPEEGLKFMVYLQKENIIDESGMPKERFSAEFPKEGPSILRIQQVVRGDSAAYFCASSPRSAGPQETQYFGPGTRLLVL.

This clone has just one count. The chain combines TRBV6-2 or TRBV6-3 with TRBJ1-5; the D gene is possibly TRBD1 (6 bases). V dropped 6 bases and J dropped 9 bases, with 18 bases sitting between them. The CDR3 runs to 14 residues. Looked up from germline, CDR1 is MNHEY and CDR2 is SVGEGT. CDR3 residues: CASSPDSPSRPQHF. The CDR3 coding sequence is TGTGCCAGCAGCCCGGACAGTCCGTCGCGGCCCCAGCATTTT.

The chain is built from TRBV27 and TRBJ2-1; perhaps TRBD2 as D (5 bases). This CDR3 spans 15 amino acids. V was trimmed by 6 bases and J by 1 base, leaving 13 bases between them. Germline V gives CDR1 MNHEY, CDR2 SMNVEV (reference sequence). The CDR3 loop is CASRRASGSYNEQFF. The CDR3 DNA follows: TGTGCCAGCAGACGGGCTTCGGGGTCCTACAATGAGCAGTTCTTC.

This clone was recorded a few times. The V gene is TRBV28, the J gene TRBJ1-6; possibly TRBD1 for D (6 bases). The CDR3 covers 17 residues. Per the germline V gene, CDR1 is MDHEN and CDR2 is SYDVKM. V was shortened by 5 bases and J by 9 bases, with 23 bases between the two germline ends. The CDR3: CASSPAGWGGDGSPLHF. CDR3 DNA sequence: TGTGCCAGCAGTCCCGCGGGGTGGGGGGGCGATGGTTCACCCCTCCACTTT.

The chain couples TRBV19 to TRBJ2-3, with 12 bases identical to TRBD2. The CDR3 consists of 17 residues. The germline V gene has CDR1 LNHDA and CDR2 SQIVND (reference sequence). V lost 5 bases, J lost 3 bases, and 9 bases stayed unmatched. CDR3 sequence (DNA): TGTGCCAGTAGTCCCAGACTAGCGGGGGACCTAACAGATACGCAGTATTTT. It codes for CASSPRLAGDLTDTQYF.

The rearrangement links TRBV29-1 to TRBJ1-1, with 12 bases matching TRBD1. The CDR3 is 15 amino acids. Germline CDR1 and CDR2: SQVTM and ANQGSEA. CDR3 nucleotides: TGCAGTGAGTGGGACAGGGGGCGCGAAGGCACTGAAGCTTTCTTT. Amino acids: CSEWDRGREGTEAFF.

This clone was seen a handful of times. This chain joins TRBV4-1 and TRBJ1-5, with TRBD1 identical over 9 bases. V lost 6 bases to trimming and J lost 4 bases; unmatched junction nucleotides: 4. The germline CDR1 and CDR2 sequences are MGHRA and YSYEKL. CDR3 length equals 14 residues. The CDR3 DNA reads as TGCGCCAGCAGGCCGACAGGGGGAAATCAGCCCCAGCATTTT. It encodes CASRPTGGNQPQHF.

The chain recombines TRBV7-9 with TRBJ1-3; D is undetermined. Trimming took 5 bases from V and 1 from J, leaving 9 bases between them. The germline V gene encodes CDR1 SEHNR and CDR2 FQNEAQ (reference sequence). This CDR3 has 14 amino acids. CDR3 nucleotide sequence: TGTGCCAGCAGCCCGGAGGGATCTGGAAACACCATATATTTT. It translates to CASSPEGSGNTIYF.

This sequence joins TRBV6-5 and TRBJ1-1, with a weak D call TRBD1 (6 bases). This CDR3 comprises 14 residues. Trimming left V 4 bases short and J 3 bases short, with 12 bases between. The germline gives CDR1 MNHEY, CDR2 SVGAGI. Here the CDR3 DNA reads TGTGCCAGCAGTTCTTGGGGGCGCGACACTGAAGCTTTCTTT. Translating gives CASSSWGRDTEAFF.

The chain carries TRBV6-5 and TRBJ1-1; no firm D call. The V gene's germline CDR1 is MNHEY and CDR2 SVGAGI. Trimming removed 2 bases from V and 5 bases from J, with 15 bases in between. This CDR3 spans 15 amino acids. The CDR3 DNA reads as TGTGCCAGCAGTTACGGCGGACCCTCGGGGACTGAAGCTTTCTTT. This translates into CASSYGGPSGTEAFF.

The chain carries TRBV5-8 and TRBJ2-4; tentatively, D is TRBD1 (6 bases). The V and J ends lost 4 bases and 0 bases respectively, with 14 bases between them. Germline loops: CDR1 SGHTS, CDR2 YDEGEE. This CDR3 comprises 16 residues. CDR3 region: CASSQDRPVAKNIQYF. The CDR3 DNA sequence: TGTGCCAGCAGCCAGGACAGACCCGTAGCCAAAAACATTCAGTACTTC.

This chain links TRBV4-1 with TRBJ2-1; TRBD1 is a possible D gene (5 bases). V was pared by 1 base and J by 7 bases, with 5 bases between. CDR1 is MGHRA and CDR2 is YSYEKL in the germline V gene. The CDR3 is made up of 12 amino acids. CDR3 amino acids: CASSQGTNEQFF. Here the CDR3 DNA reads TGCGCCAGCAGCCAAGGGACAAATGAGCAGTTCTTC.

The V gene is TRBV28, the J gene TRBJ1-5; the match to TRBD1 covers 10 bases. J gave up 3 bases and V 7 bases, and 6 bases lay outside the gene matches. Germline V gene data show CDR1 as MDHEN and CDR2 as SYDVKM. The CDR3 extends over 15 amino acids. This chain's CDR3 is CASKTGGLVNQPQHF. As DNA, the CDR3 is TGTGCCAGCAAGACAGGGGGCTTGGTCAATCAGCCCCAGCATTTT.

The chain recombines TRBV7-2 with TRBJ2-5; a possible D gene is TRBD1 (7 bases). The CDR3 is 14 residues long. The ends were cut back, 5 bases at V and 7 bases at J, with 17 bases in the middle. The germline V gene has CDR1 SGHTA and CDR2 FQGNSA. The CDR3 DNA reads TGTGCCAGCAGCCCGGACAGGCGGCGGGGGACCCAGTACTTC. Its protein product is CASSPDRRRGTQYF.

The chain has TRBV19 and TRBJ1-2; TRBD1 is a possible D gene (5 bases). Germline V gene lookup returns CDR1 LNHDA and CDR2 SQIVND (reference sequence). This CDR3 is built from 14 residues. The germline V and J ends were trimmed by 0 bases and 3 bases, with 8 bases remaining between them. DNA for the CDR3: TGTGCCAGTAGTATAGACAAGGGGCACTATGGCTACACCTTC. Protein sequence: CASSIDKGHYGYTF. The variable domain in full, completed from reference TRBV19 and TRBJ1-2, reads DGGITQSPKYLFRKEGQNVTLSCEQNLNHDAMYWYRQDPGQGLRLIYYSQIVNDFQKGDIAEGYSVSREKKESFPLTVTSAQKNPTAFYLCASSIDKGHYGYTFGSGTRLTVV.

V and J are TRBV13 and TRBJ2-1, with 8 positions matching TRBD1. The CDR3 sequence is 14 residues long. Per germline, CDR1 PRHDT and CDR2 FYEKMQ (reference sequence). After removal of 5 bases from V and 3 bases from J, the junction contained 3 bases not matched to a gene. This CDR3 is CASSHDRGYNEQFF. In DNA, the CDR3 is TGTGCCAGCAGCCACGACAGGGGCTACAATGAGCAGTTCTTC.